These T cell receptor beta chains were read from a single sample in a study of cytomegalovirus exposure and HLA in healthy donors. Clones were read by immunoSEQ multiplex PCR, and TCRdb kept only the in-frame ones, dropping some. The sample gives about 130,000 clones, roughly 75% of which show up once; 1.2% is in the top ten. Material: PBMCs. The receptor set was obtained from a female donor in good health and CMV-seronegative. Each CDR3 is given with its conserved first and last residue. The D gene is left open where the match is weak. Size is omitted from some rows. Given values are once, few, many or a class for expanded clones.

d_call j_call v_call clone_size cdr3_aa cdr3_nt
TRBD2 TRBJ2-1 TRBV7-9 - CASSYQTIAGDYNEQFF TGTGCCAGCAGCTACCAGACCATAGCGGGGGACTACAATGAGCAGTTCTTC
TRBD1 TRBJ1-2 TRBV29-1 - CSVDRQGPANYGYTF TGCAGCGTTGACAGACAGGGGCCAGCTAACTATGGCTACACCTTC
TRBD1 TRBJ2-2 TRBV11-3 - CASSPDRGVTGELFF TGTGCCAGCAGCCCCGACAGGGGAGTAACCGGGGAGCTGTTTTTT
- TRBJ1-2 TRBV10-3 - CAIRGGLTNYGYTF TGTGCCATCAGGGGGGGACTGACTAACTATGGCTACACCTTC
TRBD1 TRBJ1-2 TRBV19 - CASSIGQGADGYTF TGTGCCAGTAGTATCGGCCAGGGGGCTGATGGCTACACCTTC
- TRBJ1-3 TRBV10-2 - CASSESGGVGPGNTIYF TGCGCCAGCAGTGAGTCGGGCGGCGTGGGGCCAGGAAACACCATATATTTT
TRBD2 TRBJ2-1 TRBV7-3 - CASSPSGERGGREQFF TGTGCCAGCAGCCCTAGTGGGGAGCGGGGGGGGCGTGAGCAGTTCTTC
- TRBJ2-1 TRBV7-9 few CASSLDGFEQFF TGTGCCAGCAGCTTAGACGGGTTTGAGCAGTTCTTC
TRBD1 TRBJ2-1 TRBV10-3 - CAITPGQGVNEQFF TGTGCCATCACTCCCGGACAGGGAGTCAATGAGCAGTTCTTC
TRBD1 TRBJ1-5 TRBV7-2 - CASSFGQGAGNQPQHF TGTGCCAGCAGCTTCGGACAGGGGGCGGGCAATCAGCCCCAGCATTTT
- TRBJ1-5 TRBV25-1 - CARTGSGEQPQHF TGTGCCAGAACAGGGTCCGGGGAGCAGCCCCAGCATTTT
- TRBJ1-1 TRBV5-4 - CASSYEDSEAFF TGTGCCAGCAGCTATGAGGACAGTGAAGCTTTCTTT
TRBD1 TRBJ1-2 TRBV9 - CASSPGTGGSGYTF TGTGCCAGTTCTCCCGGGACAGGGGGTTCGGGCTACACCTTC
TRBD1 TRBJ2-7 TRBV27 - CASSPGGNYEQYF TGTGCCAGCAGCCCAGGGGGAAACTACGAGCAGTACTTC
- TRBJ2-6 TRBV28 - CASSLPPGSGANVLTF TGTGCCAGCAGTTTGCCCCCAGGTTCTGGGGCCAACGTCCTGACTTTC
- TRBJ1-3 TRBV28 - CASSFPRVSGNTIYF TGTGCCAGCAGTTTCCCCCGGGTCTCTGGAAACACCATATATTTT
TRBD2 TRBJ2-2 TRBV5-1 once CASRGGGVTGELFF TGCGCCAGCCGAGGCGGGGGAGTCACCGGGGAGCTGTTTTTT
- TRBJ1-1 TRBV4-1 - CASSQYGGTEAFF TGCGCCAGCAGCCAATACGGTGGCACTGAAGCTTTCTTT
- TRBJ1-1 TRBV29-1 once CSVRQVLNTEAFF TGCAGCGTTCGACAGGTACTGAACACTGAAGCTTTCTTT
- TRBJ2-7 TRBV28 once CASSPLAEIYEQYF TGTGCCAGCAGCCCATTAGCGGAGATCTACGAGCAGTACTTC
TRBD2 TRBJ2-1 TRBV25-1 - CASTGGGVGDEQFF TGTGCCAGCACGGGCGGGGGAGTGGGCGATGAGCAGTTCTTC
TRBD2 TRBJ2-4 TRBV30 once CAWSDGGGNIQYF TGTGCCTGGAGTGACGGGGGAGGGAACATTCAGTACTTC
- TRBJ1-4 TRBV27 - CASSLRLATNEKLFF TGTGCCAGCAGTCTAAGATTGGCAACTAATGAAAAACTGTTTTTT
TRBD2 TRBJ2-3 TRBV10-3 - CAISELTSGTDTQYF TGTGCCATCAGTGAGTTGACTAGCGGCACAGATACGCAGTATTTT
TRBD2 TRBJ2-5 TRBV5-4 - CASSPAGGQETQYF TGTGCCAGCAGCCCCGCGGGGGGGCAAGAGACCCAGTACTTC
- TRBJ1-6 TRBV14 few CASSQADGDSPLHF TGTGCCAGCAGCCAGGCGGATGGTGATTCACCCCTCCACTTT
TRBD1 TRBJ2-5 TRBV19 - CASSISRTGGSEETQYF TGTGCCAGTAGTATAAGTCGGACAGGGGGCTCAGAAGAGACCCAGTACTTC